What follows are 17 T cell receptor beta chains derived from one specimen sequenced in a study of shared clonotypes between healthy human individuals. Naive CD8 cells were CD45RO-negative, positively selected for CCR7, excluding terminally differentiated effector memory CD45RA+ cells. Some clones are missing from TCRdb's copy, which holds only in-frame ones; the method was immunoSEQ multiplex PCR. This table has under 600,000 clones, 98% appearing once. Sequenced material: naive CD8+ T cells sorted from blood. All receptors come from a young man in good health.

This chain connects TRBV7-9 to TRBJ2-7; possible D gene TRBD1, 6 bases. This CDR3 region has 13 residues. Trimming pared 4 bases from V and 5 bases from J, leaving 12 bases between. Germline lookup yields CDR1 SEHNR and CDR2 FQNEAQ (reference sequence). CDR3 amino acids: CASSYVPGDEQYF. CDR3 sequence (DNA): TGTGCCAGCAGCTACGTCCCAGGGGACGAGCAGTACTTC.

With respect to this clone: The same CDR3 arises from other DNA sequences in this sample as well. The genes are TRBV10-1 and TRBJ2-3; D not certain. Germline assignment: CDR1 WNHNN and CDR2 SYGVQD (reference sequence). CDR3 length equals 13 residues. Trimming shortened V by 2 bases and J by 2 bases, and 5 bases separated the two germline ends. The CDR3 coding sequence is TGCGCCAGCAGTGAGGGTCCCACAGATACGCAGTATTTT. Amino acids: CASSEGPTDTQYF.

The chain links TRBV11-3 to TRBJ2-2; 7 nucleotides line up with TRBD1. Germline V gene data show CDR1 as SGHNT and CDR2 as YENEEA. The CDR3 length is 13 residues. The ends lost 2 bases at V and 6 bases at J; junction bases unmatched: 0. The CDR3: CASSLRGPGELFF. The CDR3 DNA reads as TGTGCCAGCAGCTTAAGGGGGCCCGGGGAGCTGTTTTTT.

This rearrangement joins TRBV21-1 to TRBJ2-7. TRBV21-1 has pseudogene status. The CDR3 consists of 13 residues. The CDR3, as DNA: TGTGCCAGCAGCCCCAGGAGCTCCTACGAGCAGTACTTC. Its translation is CASSPRSSYEQYF.

CDR3 in DNA: TGCGCCAGCAGCCAAGATCCCCAGGGGAACACTGAAGCTTTCTTT. Translation gives CASSQDPQGNTEAFF. V is TRBV4-1 and J is TRBJ1-1, with D possibly being TRBD1 (5 bases). This CDR3 contains 15 residues. CDR1 is MGHRA, CDR2 YSYEKL, per germline. V was trimmed by 0 bases and J by 1 base, leaving 9 bases between them.

V gene TRBV4-3 combines with J gene TRBJ2-1; TRBD2 matches 8 bases. The CDR3 has 13 amino acids. Unmatched junction bases numbered 7, after V lost 6 bases and J lost 9 bases. Germline V CDR1 and CDR2: LGHNA, YSLEER. The CDR3 DNA is TGCGCCAGCAGACCGGGGGGGTCGGCTGAGCAGTTCTTC. It encodes CASRPGGSAEQFF.

This chain joins TRBV7-9 and TRBJ1-4; D might be TRBD1 (5 bases). The CDR3 has 14 residues. Germline CDR1 SEHNR, CDR2 FQNEAQ (reference sequence). Trimming cost V 5 bases and J 6 bases, with 13 bases left between them. The CDR3 loop is CASSTSVGHEKLFF. CDR3 bases: TGTGCCAGCAGCACCAGCGTGGGGCATGAAAAACTGTTTTTT.

V usage is TRBV4-3 and J usage is TRBJ2-1, with unresolved D. Trimming shortened V by 0 bases and J by 4 bases, and 7 bases separated the two germline ends. This CDR3 is built from 14 residues. The germline CDR1 and CDR2 sequences are LGHNA and YSLEER. The CDR3 DNA reads TGCGCCAGCAGCCAAGATCCACCTTACAATGAGCAGTTCTTC. Translation gives CASSQDPPYNEQFF.

V usage is TRBV7-2 and J usage is TRBJ2-7, with 12 bases aligning to TRBD2. Germline V gene sequence: CDR1 SGHTA, CDR2 FQGNSA. The junction had 11 bases not matched to a gene; V was cut back by 5 bases and J by 12 bases. The length of the CDR3 is 14 residues. The CDR3 DNA sequence: TGTGCCAGCAGCGAAGGGACTAGCGGGTCTATATTGTACTTC. It is translated as CASSEGTSGSILYF.

The J gene is TRBJ2-5, the V gene TRBV25-1; 7 bases are a match to TRBD1. The V gene's germline CDR1 is MGHDK and CDR2 SYGVNS. V lost 6 bases, J lost 4 bases, and 8 bases stayed unmatched. The CDR3 runs to 14 residues. The CDR3 loop reads CASRDRIDLETQYF. The DNA for the CDR3 is TGTGCCAGCAGGGACAGGATAGACTTAGAGACCCAGTACTTC.

The chain carries TRBV29-1 and TRBJ2-5; weak D call: TRBD1 (6 bases). CDR1 and CDR2 from the germline V gene are SQVTM and ANQGSEA. V lost 4 bases to trimming and J lost 4 bases, with 13 bases between them. CDR3 length: 13 amino acids. The CDR3 nucleotides are TGCAGCGTTGGCCCGGACAGAGTAGAGACCCAGTACTTC. Its translation is CSVGPDRVETQYF.

The rearrangement uses TRBV7-9 and TRBJ2-3; TRBD2 might be the D (5 bases). Germline CDR1 reads SEHNR; CDR2 reads FQNEAQ (reference sequence). The ends were cut back, 6 bases at V and 4 bases at J, with 14 bases in the middle. The CDR3 sequence is 14 residues long. In nucleotides, the CDR3 is TGTGCCAGCAGGAATGACGTGGGAGCAGATACGCAGTATTTT. Amino acids: CASRNDVGADTQYF.

The chain couples TRBV10-3 to TRBJ2-5; D not resolved. This CDR3 spans 14 amino acids. Trimming pared 2 bases from V and 3 bases from J, leaving 10 bases between. Germline V gene data show CDR1 as ENHRY and CDR2 as SYGVKD. The CDR3 is CAISEEATEETQYF. The CDR3 region has the DNA TGTGCCATCAGTGAGGAGGCAACAGAAGAGACCCAGTACTTC.

This clone was picked up one time. This chain joins TRBV29-1 and TRBJ2-2, with D unresolved. Germline V lookup: CDR1 SQVTM, CDR2 ANQGSEA. V was pared by 7 bases and J by 1 base, with 10 bases between. This CDR3 has 13 residues. The CDR3 bases are TGCAGCGCCAACTACAGGAACACCGGGGAGCTGTTTTTT. Translating gives CSANYRNTGELFF.

This clone was found once. The rearrangement joins TRBV27 to TRBJ2-7; D perhaps matches TRBD2 (6 bases). Trimming pared 0 bases from V and 2 bases from J, leaving 11 bases between. This CDR3 has 15 amino acids. Germline V lookup: CDR1 MNHEY, CDR2 SMNVEV (reference sequence). CDR3 loop: CASSLSEGLTYEQYF. Written as DNA, the CDR3 is TGTGCCAGCAGTTTATCGGAGGGGTTAACCTACGAGCAGTACTTC.

CDR3 DNA: TGTGCCAGCAAGGGTGGGAGCCGCGGTGAGCAGTTCTTC. Translation gives CASKGGSRGEQFF. V and J are TRBV9 and TRBJ2-1; TRBD2 might be the D (5 bases). Germline V CDR1 and CDR2: SGDLS, YYNGEE. This CDR3 is built from 13 residues. Trimming took 6 bases from V and 9 from J, leaving 16 bases between them. The full variable domain, completed using reference TRBV9 and TRBJ2-1, is DSGVTQTPKHLITATGQRVTLRCSPRSGDLSVYWYQQSLDQGLQFLIQYYNGEERAKGNILERFSAQQFPDLHSELNLSSLELGDSALYFCASKGGSRGEQFFGPGTRLTVL.

The chain employs TRBV6-5 and TRBJ2-3, with TRBD2 matching over 7 bases. V was clipped by 9 bases and J by 7 bases; unmatched bases: 4. This CDR3 is built from 11 residues. CDR1 is MNHEY, CDR2 SVGAGI, per germline. For the CDR3, the DNA is TGTGCCAGTAAAGCGGGGCATACGCAGTATTTT. It specifies CASKAGHTQYF.